This entry features one T cell receptor (beta chain) sequence. No cognate antigen has been identified for it. It has no much larger one-base neighbor in the sample; base qualities were not kept. The data belong to a study of blood T cell repertoires in COVID-19 (dated by TCRdb to the early 2020s). Background for the entire study: Samples from collaborators originated in the United States, Italy and Spain and spanned both the acute and convalescent phases of COVID-19. The prospective study material was composed of cDNA or gDNA derived from T cells, B-cell-depleted T cells, or PBMCs. Deeply sampled blood TCRbeta repertoires from subjects exposed to, actively infected with, or recovered from COVID-19 were included in the dataset. The repertoires were made available in a free public database intended to serve as a resource for research on the immune response to SARS-CoV-2. Samples were obtained from the ongoing ImmuneRACE study (first 160 participants) and from 1,200 or so subjects provided by 6 global collaborators. Sample metadata almost always included a de-identified subject ID, COVID-19 status, age in years and sex. Where available, HLA class I and class II types were taken from metadata supplied by the sample provider and were not determined by assay-based typing.

The study at large found these results: Clinical and demographic metadata were provided uncurated, with the amount varying by source and participant.

The CDR3, from cysteine to phenylalanine, totals 16 residues. Only the CDR3 part of the read is kept: 48 bases, read in frame from the first base. Whole blood was collected in K2EDTA tubes by collaborating institutions according to the institutions' own protocols. For TCRbeta analysis, collaborators shipped samples in one of three forms: frozen whole blood, isolated PBMCs, or DNA extracted from either of those sample types. The immunoSEQ Assay, a bias-controlled multiplex PCR, was used to amplify TCRbeta CDR3 regions from genomic DNA. Concerning the study's data processing: The number of nucleated cells in each sample was estimated by amplification of reference gene primers within the assay. Sequence reads were collapsed and filtered to measure the absolute abundance of every unique TCRbeta CDR3 rearrangement. For each sample, productive Simpson clonality was calculated as the square root of Simpson's diversity index across productive rearrangements. Sourced from immuneACCESS, this table was stored by TCRdb with only in-frame sequences that have V and J called. A share of the clones is absent; for the studies checked, an unresolved V gene accounts for under half, and the remainder has no known explanation. The V and J calls and clone size were taken over from that table, and D and trimming were inferred from the DNA. The sample yields 30,000 to 40,000 clones; about 87% were counted once. The ten biggest clones cover 7.5% to 10% of the sample.

Specimen: peripheral blood. The receptor was derived from a human donor in a cohort sampled during active COVID-19. The sequence joins TRBV21-1 to TRBJ1-5; TRBD1, the table's D call, was not compared with the DNA. TRBV21-1 is an annotated pseudogene. The DNA sequence reads TGTGCCAGCAGCCTGCGGACAGGGAATAGCAATCAGCCCCAGCATTTT. The encoded protein is CASSLRTGNSNQPQHF.